The 30 T cell receptor beta chains below all came from one sample that was sequenced in a study of spatial heterogeneity in lung cancer. TCRdb fed the 5' RACE reads into MiXCR, producing one record per CDR3 protein. This table holds roughly 40,000 distinct CDR3 sequences, approximately 6.8% found once. The time point: sample taken at primary tumor resection. Whole RNA obtained from tumor, nontumor lung or frozen PBMC underwent sequencing without sorting. The source material was PBMCs, sampled at surgery. The receptor source for this set is a female donor with early-stage non-small cell lung cancer.

The rearrangement links TRBV12-3 or TRBV12-4 to TRBJ2-7; 10 nucleotides line up with TRBD1. The CDR3 has 14 amino acids. V lost 3 bases and J lost 2; bases outside the gene matches: 1. CDR3 sequence: CASSFGTGAYEQYF. For the CDR3, the DNA is TGTGCCAGCAGTTTTGGGACAGGGGCCTACGAGCAGTACTTC.

Many counts were recorded for this clonotype. This chain links TRBV28 with TRBJ2-2, with 10 bases identical to TRBD1. Germline trimming cut 4 bases from V and 7 bases from J; bases unmatched to any gene: 9. The CDR3 runs 16 residues. Germline CDR1 MDHEN, CDR2 SYDVKM. The CDR3 loop reads CASSSRTGGFDGELFF. The CDR3 DNA reads TGTGCCAGCAGTTCCAGGACAGGGGGATTTGACGGGGAGCTGTTTTTT.

This clonotype was observed many times. The chain links TRBV7-9 to TRBJ1-1; 7 bases fit TRBD1. The V gene's germline CDR1 is SEHNR and CDR2 FQNEAQ (reference sequence). The CDR3 consists of 13 residues. V was pared by 5 bases and J by 1 base, with 1 base of the junction left unmatched. The CDR3 spells CASSRQGNTEAFF. The CDR3 nucleotides read TGTGCCAGCAGCCGACAGGGGAACACTGAAGCTTTCTTT.

This clonotype was recorded a few times. The V and J genes are TRBV12-3 or TRBV12-4 and TRBJ2-1; 7 bases are a match to TRBD1. J was trimmed by 6 bases and V by 7 bases; bases with no gene match: 9. This CDR3 is built from 14 residues. In nucleotides, the CDR3 is TGTGCCAGCACCAGCGACAGGGTCCCCAATGAGCAGTTCTTC. Encoded protein: CASTSDRVPNEQFF.

This clonotype was recorded at least ten times. The CDR3 coding sequence is TGTGCCAGCAGGTTGGGACGGATCTACGAGCAGTACTTC. Its translation is CASRLGRIYEQYF. This chain uses TRBV12-3 or TRBV12-4 with TRBJ2-7; D might be TRBD1 or TRBD2, each matching 5 bases. The V end was cut by 6 bases, the J end by 3 bases, with 12 bases between. This CDR3 has 13 residues.

This clonotype has at least ten counts. V usage is TRBV12-3 or TRBV12-4 and J usage is TRBJ2-1; 13 bases are a match to TRBD2. The CDR3 is made up of 16 amino acids. Trimming took 7 bases from V and 9 from J; bases not matched to a gene: 12. The CDR3 bases are TGTGCCAGCACCCTTACTAGCGGGGGGGCGAGTGGTGAGCAGTTCTTC. This gives the protein CASTLTSGGASGEQFF.

This clonotype was detected many times. This sequence joins TRBV11-2 and TRBJ2-4; possible D gene TRBD2, 6 bases. The CDR3 runs to 16 residues. From germline, CDR1 is SGHAT and CDR2 FQNNGV. V was cut by 5 bases and J by 1 base, with 15 bases left in between. For the CDR3, the DNA is TGTGCCAGCAGCCAACTAGCAGCGCGGGCCAAAAACATTCAGTACTTC. Residues: CASSQLAARAKNIQYF.

This clonotype was seen a handful of times. This rearrangement joins TRBV7-2 to TRBJ2-7; D is uncertain. V gave up 0 bases and J gave up 2 bases, with 14 bases separating them. Germline CDR1 is SGHTA and CDR2 is FQGNSA. There are 16 residues in the CDR3. Here the CDR3 DNA reads TGTGCCAGCAGCTTAGCGACCACGTCTAAAACCTACGAGCAGTACTTC. It yields the protein CASSLATTSKTYEQYF.

This clonotype was counted many times. This chain uses TRBV9 with TRBJ2-3, with D tentatively TRBD2 (7 bases). Germline V gene data show CDR1 as SGDLS and CDR2 as YYNGEE. The CDR3 is 17 amino acids. Trimming took off 0 bases at V and 3 bases at J, with 17 bases between the two ends. CDR3 in amino acids: CASSVATPRGGTDTQYF. The CDR3 DNA sequence: TGTGCCAGCAGCGTAGCTACTCCCAGGGGAGGGACAGATACGCAGTATTTT.

The chain carries TRBV7-3 and TRBJ1-6, with a possible D match to TRBD1 (5 bases). The CDR3 spans 14 residues. Germline CDR1 is SGHTA and CDR2 is FQGTGA. With 2 bases removed from V and 11 bases from J, the gap between germline ends came to 13 bases. The CDR3 protein is CASSLGGTGAPLHF. CDR3 bases: TGTGCCAGCAGCTTAGGGGGGACCGGTGCACCCCTCCACTTT.

This clonotype showed up many times. V usage is TRBV12-3 or TRBV12-4 and J usage is TRBJ2-5, with a weak D call TRBD1 (6 bases). The CDR3 sequence is 15 residues long. The V end was cut by 2 bases, the J end by 2 bases, with 12 bases between. The CDR3 loop is CASSLTAGAQETQYF. In DNA, the CDR3 is TGTGCCAGCAGTTTAACGGCAGGGGCGCAAGAGACCCAGTACTTC.

This clonotype was observed a single time. V gene TRBV6-2 or TRBV6-3 combines with J gene TRBJ2-5; D is uncertain. The CDR3 consists of 11 residues. Looked up from germline, CDR1 is MNHEY and CDR2 is SVGEGT. V lost 5 bases, J lost 4 bases, and 5 bases lay in between. CDR3 coding DNA: TGTGCCAGCAGTCACGGAGAGACCCAGTACTTC. Its translation is CASSHGETQYF.

Many counts were recorded for this clonotype. V gene TRBV30 combines with J gene TRBJ2-5; TRBD2 aligns across 8 bases. CDR3 length: 14 residues. V shed 5 bases, J shed 5 bases, and the junction held 10 bases outside the gene matches. Germline V gene lookup returns CDR1 GTSNPN and CDR2 SVGIG (reference sequence). CDR3 nucleotides: TGTGCCTGGGTTAGACCGACTAGCGAGGAGACCCAGTACTTC. Its translation is CAWVRPTSEETQYF. Complete variable domain (other parts from reference TRBV30 and TRBJ2-5): SQTIHQWPATLVQPVGSPLSLECTVEGTSNPNLYWYRQAAGRGLQLLFYSVGIGQISSEVPQNLSASRPQDRQFILSSKKLLLSDSGFYLCAWVRPTSEETQYFGPGTRLLVL.

This clonotype occurred many times. The genes are TRBV29-1 and TRBJ1-1, with D perhaps TRBD1 (5 bases). Trimming cost V 6 bases and J 0 bases, with 11 bases left between them. CDR3 length equals 13 residues. Germline CDR1 SQVTM, CDR2 ANQGSEA. In DNA form, the CDR3 reads TGCAGCGTGGCGGGACGTATGAACACTGAAGCTTTCTTT. Translation: CSVAGRMNTEAFF. The complete variable domain, with remaining parts taken from reference TRBV29-1 and TRBJ1-1, reads SAVISQKPSRDICQRGTSLTIQCQVDSQVTMMFWYRQQPGQSLTLIATANQGSEATYESGFVIDKFPISRPNLTFSTLTVSNMSPEDSSIYLCSVAGRMNTEAFFGQGTRLTVV.

Ten or more counts support this clonotype. The rearrangement joins TRBV5-1 to TRBJ2-7; tentatively, D is TRBD1 (6 bases). CDR1 SGHRS and CDR2 YFSETQ come from the germline V gene. The CDR3 loop spans 14 amino acids. The V gene lost 2 bases and the J gene lost 6 bases, with 15 bases spanning the gap. This CDR3 reads CASSLQGDTGEQYF. In nucleotides, the CDR3 is TGCGCCAGCAGCTTACAGGGTGATACGGGCGAGCAGTACTTC.

This clonotype was counted many times. The chain carries TRBV5-1 and TRBJ2-7; D is unclear. Germline V gene sequence: CDR1 SGHRS, CDR2 YFSETQ. V lost 5 bases and J 2 bases, leaving 8 bases between the germline ends. CDR3 length: 12 amino acids. The CDR3 spells CASRDQTYEQYF. DNA of the CDR3: TGCGCCAGCAGGGACCAAACCTACGAGCAGTACTTC.

This clonotype occurred many times. The chain is built from TRBV4-1 and TRBJ2-1; D call uncertain. The V end was cut by 3 bases, the J end by 3 bases, with 6 bases between. The germline CDR1 and CDR2 sequences are MGHRA and YSYEKL. There are 13 residues in the CDR3. The CDR3 bases are TGCGCCAGCAGCCAGTATGACTACAATGAGCAGTTCTTC. This encodes CASSQYDYNEQFF.

In its sample, this clonotype was seen many times. This rearrangement joins TRBV6-2 or TRBV6-3 to TRBJ2-1; 12 bases agree with TRBD2. The CDR3 sequence is 18 residues long. Trimming cost V 6 bases and J 5 bases; bases outside gene matches: 14. Per the germline V gene, CDR1 is MNHEY and CDR2 is SVGEGT. DNA of the CDR3: TGTGCCAGCAGCTTTTCCCCGACTAGCGGGGGACCCAACAATGAGCAGTTCTTC. It encodes CASSFSPTSGGPNNEQFF.

Many counts were recorded for this clonotype. The V gene is TRBV11-2, the J gene TRBJ2-2; D perhaps matches TRBD1 (6 bases). V was clipped by 3 bases and J by 5 bases, with 13 bases between them. The germline V gene encodes CDR1 SGHAT and CDR2 FQNNGV. The length of the CDR3 is 15 residues. CDR3 nucleotide sequence: TGTGCCAGCAGCTTTCCGCAGGGGTCGACCGGGGAGCTGTTTTTT. Its protein product is CASSFPQGSTGELFF.

This clonotype was seen at least ten times. The chain uses TRBV18 and TRBJ1-5; D is undetermined. From germline, CDR1 is KGHSH and CDR2 LQKENI. V was cut by 6 bases and J by 4 bases, with 13 bases left in between. CDR3 length: 14 amino acids. In nucleotides, the CDR3 is TGTGCCAGCTCTCGTCTGACGGTTAATCAGCCCCAGCATTTT. It codes for CASSRLTVNQPQHF.

With respect to this clonotype: This could be a read error, since a much larger clone is one nucleotide away. V and J are TRBV7-2 and TRBJ2-1; possible D gene TRBD1, 6 bases. CDR3 length: 14 amino acids. Germline values: CDR1 SGHTA, CDR2 FQGNSA. The CDR3 region is CVSSRKTGHNEQFF. CDR3 DNA sequence: TGTGTCAGCAGCCGAAAGACAGGACACAATGAGCAGTTCTTC.

Only a few counts were recorded for this clonotype. The chain couples TRBV27 to TRBJ2-3, with 11 positions matching TRBD2. Germline V gene data show CDR1 as MNHEY and CDR2 as SMNVEV (reference sequence). The CDR3 is 15 residues long. V gave up 6 bases and J gave up 4 bases; unmatched junction bases: 6. The CDR3 nucleotides read TGTGCCAGCAGCCCGCTTAGCGGGGGGGCAGATACGCAGTATTTT. This codes for CASSPLSGGADTQYF.

The CDR3 DNA follows: TGTGCCAGCAGCCCGGGACAGGGAGAATGGTATGCAGATACGCAGTATTTT. Its translation is CASSPGQGEWYADTQYF. The rearrangement uses TRBV6-5 and TRBJ2-3, with TRBD1 identical over 9 bases. In germline, CDR1 is MNHEY, CDR2 SVGAGI. This CDR3 is 17 amino acids long. Trimming removed 6 bases from V and 4 bases from J; junction bases left unmatched: 14.

The gene calls are TRBV5-1 and TRBJ1-2; D ambiguous. V was shortened by 2 bases and J by 5 bases, with 10 bases between the two germline ends. This CDR3 is 13 amino acids long. Germline-derived CDR1 and CDR2 are SGHRS and YFSETQ. CDR3 sequence: CASSLGPSYGYTF. The CDR3 coding sequence is TGCGCCAGCAGCTTAGGACCCTCTTATGGCTACACCTTC.

This clonotype is labeled as medium-sized. V is TRBV6-2 or TRBV6-3 and J is TRBJ2-1; 10 nucleotides match TRBD2. Germline V gene lookup returns CDR1 MNHEY and CDR2 SVGEGT. With V trimmed by 0 bases and J by 7 bases, 18 bases remained unmatched. The CDR3 loop spans 20 amino acids. The CDR3 region has the DNA TGTGCCAGCAGTTACTCCGGAGTTTTGTGGTCGCTAGCGGGAGATAATGAGCAGTTCTTC. This translates into CASSYSGVLWSLAGDNEQFF.

In this sample, this clonotype turned up a few times. The chain links TRBV7-2 to TRBJ2-3; 11 positions match TRBD2. The CDR3 length is 17 residues. Looked up from germline, CDR1 is SGHTA and CDR2 is FQGNSA. V gave up 3 bases and J gave up 6 bases; unmatched junction bases: 11. Here the CDR3 reads CASSFFSSGGRWDTQYF. The CDR3 coding sequence is TGTGCCAGCAGCTTCTTCTCTAGCGGGGGGCGGTGGGATACGCAGTATTTT.

This clonotype was seen many times. The rearrangement joins TRBV5-1 to TRBJ2-7; D not certain. The germline V gene has CDR1 SGHRS and CDR2 YFSETQ. V lost 4 bases, J lost 3 bases, and 11 bases lay in between. This CDR3 region has 13 residues. CDR3 residues: CASSLDQNYEQYF. CDR3 coding DNA: TGCGCCAGCAGCCTGGACCAGAACTACGAGCAGTACTTC.

This clonotype occurred many times. J is TRBJ2-7 and V is TRBV7-2; a weak D match, TRBD2 (6 bases). CDR3 length: 14 amino acids. Germline V gives CDR1 SGHTA, CDR2 FQGNSA. V lost 1 base and J lost 4, with 11 bases in between. The CDR3 DNA sequence: TGTGCCAGCAGCTTAGAGGGACTGAAGTACGAGCAGTACTTC. Its translation is CASSLEGLKYEQYF.

This clonotype was detected many times. The CDR3 DNA is TGTGCCAGCAGAACAGGGTCCGGGGGGTACGAGCAGTACTTC. Its protein is CASRTGSGGYEQYF. The chain recombines TRBV6-5 with TRBJ2-7, with D perhaps TRBD2 (7 bases). The germline V gene encodes CDR1 MNHEY and CDR2 SVGAGI. This CDR3 region has 14 residues. V was trimmed by 6 bases and J by 4 bases, leaving 16 bases between them.

This clonotype was counted many times. One junction end does not reproduce the germline sequence, and a read error may be involved. The chain couples TRBV18 to TRBJ1-4; D unresolved. This CDR3 contains 13 residues. Germline V CDR1 and CDR2: KGHSH, LQKENI. CDR3 coding DNA: TGTGCCAGCTCCCCACCCGTCGATGAAAAACTGTTTTTT. It encodes CASSPPVDEKLFF.